By its share, the clone carrying this TCR beta chain is medium-sized. Its antigen is undetermined. Time point denoted: cycle 4 day 1 (C4D1), after 5 to 7 weeks of nivolumab. All the patients suffered relapse after autologous stem cell transplantation, and brentuximab vedotin exposure differed. Through magnetic negative selection, CD8+ T cells were separated from PBMCs that had been thawed. Each best response was a complete response, a partial response or progressive disease. The data were produced by immunoSEQ multiplex PCR, yet TCRdb's version contains in-frame clones alone and is incomplete. The repertoire holds 4,900 or so clones, with less than 75% as singletons. The sample comes from a study of PD-1 blockade in classical Hodgkin lymphoma. The CDR3 spans 15 residues. Germline lookup yields CDR1 MNHEY and CDR2 SVGAGI. V lost 6 bases to trimming and J lost 4 bases; unmatched junction nucleotides: 11.

Overall study results and limits: The diversity seen at baseline in complete responders resembled that of newly diagnosed patients.

The origin of this receptor is a human donor with classical Hodgkin lymphoma. The source material was CD8+ T cells from blood, sampled before the fourth cycle of nivolumab. The chain employs TRBV6-5 and TRBJ1-1; 7 bases line up with TRBD1. The CDR3 spells CASRTGETGFTEAFF. CDR3 DNA: TGTGCCAGCAGAACCGGCGAGACAGGGTTCACTGAAGCTTTCTTT.